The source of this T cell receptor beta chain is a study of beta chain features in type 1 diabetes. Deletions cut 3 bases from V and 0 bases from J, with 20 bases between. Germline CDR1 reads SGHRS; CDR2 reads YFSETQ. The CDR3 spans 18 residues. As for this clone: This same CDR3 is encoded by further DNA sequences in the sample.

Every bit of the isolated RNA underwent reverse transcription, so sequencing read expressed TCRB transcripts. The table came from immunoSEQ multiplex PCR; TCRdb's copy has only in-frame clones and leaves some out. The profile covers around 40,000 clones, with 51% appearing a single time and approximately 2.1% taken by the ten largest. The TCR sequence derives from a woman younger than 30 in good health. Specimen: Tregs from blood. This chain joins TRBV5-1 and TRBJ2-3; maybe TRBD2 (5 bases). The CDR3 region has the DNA TGCGCCAGCAGCTGGAGACTTGCGGGCACATCTAGCACAGATACGCAGTATTTT. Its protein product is CASSWRLAGTSSTDTQYF.